These 13 T cell receptor beta chains originate from one sample sequenced in a study of shared T cell receptors in the human thymus (dated by TCRdb to 2020 to 2022). Library preparation was by the immunoSEQ multiplex PCR assay. The source is immuneACCESS, and TCRdb retained only in-frame sequences with V and J called. Part of the clones is not carried over; for the studies checked, unresolved V genes explain less than half of this, and the remainder is unexplained. The sample yields about 380,000 clones; over 90% were counted once. Together, the top ten hold roughly 0.02% of the sample. The sequencing sample was made of thymocytes. The receptors stem from a human donor.

This sequence joins TRBV7-8 and TRBJ1-1; 7 positions agree with TRBD1. Losses at the gene ends were 3 bases for V and 1 base for J; bases not matched to a gene: 5. This CDR3 region has 15 residues. Per germline, CDR1 SGHVS and CDR2 FQNEAQ. The CDR3 region has the DNA TGTGCCAGCAGCTTGAAGCGGACAGGGAACACTGAAGCTTTCTTT. Translated: CASSLKRTGNTEAFF.

The chain combines TRBV27 with TRBJ1-1, with a possible D match to TRBD1 (6 bases). Trimming pared 8 bases from V and 7 bases from J, leaving 17 bases between. CDR3 size: 13 residues. The V gene's germline CDR1 is MNHEY and CDR2 SMNVEV (reference sequence). The CDR3 DNA follows: TGTGCCAGCGGAAGAACAGGGCGGAGTGAAGCTTTCTTT. Its protein product is CASGRTGRSEAFF.

The chain combines TRBV14 with TRBJ2-3; no clear D. Per the germline V gene, CDR1 is SGHDN and CDR2 is FVKESK. Between the trimmed V and J ends, which lost 1 base and 4 bases, there was a span of 6 bases. The CDR3 has 13 residues. CDR3 coding DNA: TGTGCCAGCAGCCAAGTCCGCGCAGATACGCAGTATTTT. This encodes CASSQVRADTQYF.

A single count supports this clone. The chain employs TRBV27 and TRBJ1-4; D is possibly TRBD1 (5 bases). Deletions cut 6 bases from V and 4 bases from J, with 12 bases between. The germline V gene has CDR1 MNHEY and CDR2 SMNVEV (reference sequence). This CDR3 contains 14 residues. CDR3 sequence: CASSDGACNEKLFF. Written as DNA, the CDR3 is TGTGCCAGCAGCGACGGGGCCTGTAATGAAAAACTGTTTTTT.

The gene calls are TRBV30 and TRBJ2-5; 13 bases are shared with TRBD2. The CDR3 has 16 amino acids. The V segment lost 0 bases and the J segment 5 bases; nucleotides outside the gene matches: 6. Germline V gene sequence: CDR1 GTSNPN, CDR2 SVGIG (reference sequence). CDR3 sequence reads: CAWSVLAGGPGETQYF. In nucleotides, the CDR3 is TGTGCCTGGAGTGTACTAGCGGGAGGGCCTGGGGAGACCCAGTACTTC.

The gene calls are TRBV20-1 and TRBJ2-1; 8 bases line up with TRBD1. CDR3 size: 11 residues. Germline CDR1 DFQATT, CDR2 SNEGSKA (reference sequence). V dropped 3 bases and J dropped 14; count of bases not matched to a gene: 6. CDR3 amino acids: CSASQWTGKFF. DNA of the CDR3: TGCAGTGCTAGTCAATGGACAGGGAAGTTCTTC.

Remarks on this clone: The junction does not match germline at one end; this may be a read error. The chain recombines TRBV7-7 with TRBJ2-2, with D perhaps TRBD2 (7 bases). Germline values: CDR1 SSHAT, CDR2 FNYEAQ (reference sequence). This CDR3 spans 18 amino acids. The CDR3 loop is CASSSRGARPGWTGELFF. CDR3 sequence (DNA): TGTGCTAGCAGCTCTCGGGGGGCACGTCCTGGATGGACCGGGGAGCTGTTTTTT.

The gene calls are TRBV2 and TRBJ2-5, with no clear D. The CDR3 length is 14 residues. CDR1 and CDR2 from the germline V gene are SNHLY and FYNNEI. V was pared by 6 bases and J by 3 bases, with 14 bases between. CDR3 sequence (DNA): TGTGCCAGCAGGAGGATCAACCTTAAAGAGACCCAGTACTTC. It yields the protein CASRRINLKETQYF.

V is TRBV27 and J is TRBJ2-3; 9 bases are a match to TRBD1. The V segment lost 5 bases and the J segment 4 bases; nucleotides outside the gene matches: 7. The CDR3 length is 15 residues. The V gene's germline CDR1 is MNHEY and CDR2 SMNVEV (reference sequence). The CDR3 here is CASSLGQGTADTQYF. CDR3 DNA: TGTGCCAGCAGTCTCGGACAGGGGACGGCAGATACGCAGTATTTT.

This clone was picked up one time. The chain is built from TRBV4-2 and TRBJ2-2; D is ambiguous. CDR1 is LGHNA, CDR2 YNFKEQ, per germline. Trimming removed 0 bases from V and 6 bases from J, with 20 bases in between. The CDR3 extends over 18 amino acids. CDR3 amino acids: CASSQEGLNMSPPGELFF. The CDR3 bases are TGTGCCAGCAGCCAAGAAGGGCTAAATATGTCCCCACCCGGGGAGCTGTTTTTT.

The V gene is TRBV10-3, the J gene TRBJ2-1, with D possibly TRBD1 on 6 matching bases. Per the germline V gene, CDR1 is ENHRY and CDR2 is SYGVKD. The CDR3 has 14 residues. Trimming shortened V by 6 bases and J by 1 base, and 10 bases separated the two germline ends. CDR3 sequence: CAIRLTGSYNEQFF. In DNA, the CDR3 is TGTGCCATCAGACTTACAGGGTCCTACAATGAGCAGTTCTTC.

The chain has TRBV15 and TRBJ2-7; 11 bases match TRBD1. The CDR3 has 19 amino acids. The junction had 14 bases not matched to a gene; V was cut back by 0 bases and J by 4 bases. Germline V CDR1 and CDR2: LNHNV, YYDKDF (reference sequence). Written as DNA, the CDR3 is TGTGCCACCAGCAGAGATGCGATAGTCCCCGGACAGGGGGCTTACGAGCAGTACTTC. It specifies CATSRDAIVPGQGAYEQYF.

This chain links TRBV4-1 with TRBJ2-7; 7 bases are a match to TRBD1. V lost 0 bases, J lost 3 bases, and 8 bases stayed unmatched. Germline CDR1 and CDR2: MGHRA and YSYEKL. The CDR3 sequence is 16 residues long. The CDR3 coding sequence is TGCGCCAGCAGCCAAGATATGACAGGGCCTCACTACGAGCAGTACGTC. This gives the protein CASSQDMTGPHYEQYV.